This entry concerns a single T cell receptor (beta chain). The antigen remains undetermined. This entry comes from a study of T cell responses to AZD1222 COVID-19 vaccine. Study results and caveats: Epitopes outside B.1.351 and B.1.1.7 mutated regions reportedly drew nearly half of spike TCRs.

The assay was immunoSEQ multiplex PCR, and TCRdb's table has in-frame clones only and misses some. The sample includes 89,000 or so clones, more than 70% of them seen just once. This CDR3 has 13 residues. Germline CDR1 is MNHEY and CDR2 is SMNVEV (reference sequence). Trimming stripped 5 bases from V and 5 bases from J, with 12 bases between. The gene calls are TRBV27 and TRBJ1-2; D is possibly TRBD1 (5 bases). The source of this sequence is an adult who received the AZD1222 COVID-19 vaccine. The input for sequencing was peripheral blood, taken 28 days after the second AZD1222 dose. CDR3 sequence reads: CASSPTVGYGYTF. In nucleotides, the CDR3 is TGTGCCAGCAGTCCGACAGTCGGGTATGGCTACACCTTC.